Here is one TCR beta chain with its context. This clonotype was seen a few times. Its recognized antigen is unknown. It has no much larger one-base neighbor in the sample; base qualities were not kept. Systemically healthy Caucasian individuals from Russia, about 38 in total and aged about 6 to 90 years, were included as donors. About 9.8 milliliters of peripheral blood were drawn from each donor into EDTA-treated Vacutainer tubes. Ficoll-Paque density-gradient centrifugation was used to isolate PBMCs, with at least 6 million per sample. Total RNA was extracted from PBMCs with Trizol reagent, with at least 6 micrograms obtained per sample. The percentages of naive CD45RAhigh/CD27high T cells were determined by flow cytometry on a PBMC aliquot from every donor. The data were obtained in a study of blood T cells in healthy people across ages (dated by TCRdb to between 2014 and 2017). In the study overall: In model experiments, roughly one uniquely barcoded TCR beta cDNA molecule per two T cells was captured by template switching. The study measured age-related changes in TCR beta repertoire diversity using deep sequencing normalized with unique cDNA molecular identifiers. Four age groups were formed from the donors: young (average roughly 15 years), middle-aged (just under 40), aged (62) and long-lived (roughly 81). Using the same blood draw, the study looked at two additional independent replicas of 1 million unique cDNA reads for two donors, one aged 18 to 29 and the other aged 80 or older. The full study reports these points: Estimates of total diversity from one million sequenced T cells were regarded as lower bounds and underestimates. Conclusive comparison of naive and antigen-experienced compartments was prevented by the profiling of bulk unsorted PBMCs. As age increased, observed TCR beta diversity per million T cells dropped in a roughly linear way, and a significant reduction was already evident by age about 40. There was a strong correlation between observed TCR beta diversity and the percentage of naive T cells measured by flow cytometry. Compared with the aged group, the long-lived group had more naive CD4+ T cells, fewer expanded clones and increased TCR diversity, a pattern suggesting age selection. Because donor CMV infection status was unknown, age-related changes in expanded clonotypes were potentially confounded.

Library prep was done by 5' RACE. These reads were obtained on an Illumina HiSeq 2500. A second PCR of roughly 7 to 12 cycles was run with a J-beta primer mix and a sample-barcoded 5' primer. Each TCR beta cDNA molecule received a unique molecular identifier from a template-switch 5' adaptor carrying 12 random nucleotides. Each sample yielded at least 3 million CDR3-containing paired-end reads. First-strand cDNA was synthesized from all RNA with the Mint cDNA synthesis kit, primed by a TRBC-specific oligonucleotide. Following uracil-DNA glycosylase treatment, all cDNA underwent a first 18-cycle PCR with the universal primers M1SS and BC2_uni_R. Concerning the study's data processing: For normalization, 1 million high-quality reads were randomly selected from each sample, with every read carrying a distinct molecular identifier. Reads with shared molecular identifiers were discarded instead of being binned into consensus sequences. MiTCR, with a Q25 quality threshold and the strictest error-elimination algorithm, was used for CDR3 identification, clonotype clustering and error correction. A nonparametric unseen species model using Euler transformation provided a lower-bound estimate of total TCR beta diversity. TCRdb redid the processing of the public reads, applying fastp at Q25 and MiXCR, and retained in-frame beta chains. Each record represents a unique CDR3 protein, reported with the most common genes and DNA among its rows. TCRdb's processing, not the authors' own work, is the source of the V and J calls. This sample holds nearly 800,000 distinct CDR3 sequences; approximately 25% were observed only once. The ten largest clones represent under 4% of the sample.

The junction carries 13 bases between V and J, which are trimmed by 3 bases and 8 bases respectively. CDR1 SQVTM and CDR2 ANQGSEA are derived from the germline V gene. From the cysteine through the phenylalanine, the CDR3 covers 13 amino acids. Left in the record is the CDR3 DNA by itself, 39 bases read in frame from the first base. This same sample was also taken into another study, of T cells of mothers and their children. As described in the second report: Nine systemically healthy Caucasian individuals, comprising three mothers and their six children, were included as donors. cDNA synthesis used all of the extracted RNA, with 1.5 ug of RNA in each 15 ul reaction. In the second PCR, the M1S primer introduced both the sample barcodes and 2-4 random nucleotides. Over 9 million TCR beta CDR3 reads came from each mother, compared with 3.3 million or so reads from each child. In both related and unrelated pairs, thymic selection shapes the output of TCR recombination in a similar way, with inherited differences having only a minor effect. Normalized repertoire overlap in related mother-child pairs was always slightly higher than in unrelated mother-child pairs, but the difference was never significant. With a sensitivity of about 100 clones per million clonotypes, no persistent microchimeric T cell clones were detected. The study used deep NGS to compare TCR beta repertoires of mothers and children, seeking features distinguishing related mother-child pairs from unrelated individuals. The mean age was around 40 +/- 4 years for the mothers and approximately 11 +/- 4 years for the children. After adapter ligation was performed with NEBNext reagents, the libraries were sequenced on an Illumina HiSeq 2000 with 100+100 nt paired-end reads. To prevent cross-contamination, the mother and child libraries were prepared a month apart and were sequenced in separate runs. For each donor, between roughly 450,000 and 2,300,000 distinct TCR beta clonotypes were identified. Naive TCR beta clonotypes were estimated from low-frequency clonotypes matched to each donor's FACS-determined naive share, without sorting.

Recombination linked TRBV29-1 to TRBJ1-4; possibly the D gene is TRBD1, per 5 matching bases. The sequence derives from a boy under 18 in good health. The sequenced sample was blood. In nucleotides, the sequence is TGCAGCGTTGAGCGGCAGGGCCTCGAAAAACTGTTTTTT. Translation gives CSVERQGLEKLFF.